This T cell receptor (beta chain) was found in a study of lymphopenia after photon versus proton radiotherapy. Study-wide findings and caveats: Post-nadir TCR diversity decline inversely tracked overall survival among those who died.

This CDR3 region has 15 residues. Losses at the gene ends were 2 bases for V and 4 bases for J; bases not matched to a gene: 4. CDR1 SGDLS and CDR2 YYNGEE come from the germline V gene. Worth noting for this clone: Its target is not known.

The data were produced by immunoSEQ multiplex PCR, yet TCRdb's version contains in-frame clones alone and is incomplete. The sample lists tens of thousands of clones, 84% occurring once. The source material was peripheral blood, sampled from a patient treated with proton-based radiotherapy. The chain is built from TRBV9 and TRBJ2-3; 10 positions match TRBD2. This sequence was found in a man aged 55 to 70 with pancreatic cancer. CDR3 protein: CASSVSGRAPDTQYF. The CDR3 DNA reads TGTGCCAGCAGCGTGAGCGGGAGGGCCCCAGATACGCAGTATTTT.